The 22 T cell receptor beta chains in this list originate from one sample, sequenced in a study of blood T cell repertoires in COVID-19. TCRdb's copy holds only in-frame clones and misses some; the assay was immunoSEQ multiplex PCR. The table has around 25,000 clones, over 60% seen once; the top ten hold 43%. Sequenced: peripheral blood. The receptor source for this set is a woman of 80 years or more with acute or convalescent COVID-19.

The chain recombines TRBV3-1 (or the pseudogene TRBV3-2) with TRBJ2-1, with 7 bases that match TRBD1. Per germline, CDR1 LGHDT and CDR2 YNNKEL (reference sequence). Trimming cost V 3 bases and J 6 bases; bases outside gene matches: 17. There are 18 residues in the CDR3. CDR3 DNA: TGTGCCAGCAGCCAGTACAGGGGCACGGGGCGACTTGGCAATGAGCAGTTCTTC. Protein: CASSQYRGTGRLGNEQFF.

The chain couples TRBV6-1 to TRBJ1-2, with 11 bases that match TRBD1. J was trimmed by 5 bases and V by 3 bases; bases with no gene match: 8. Germline loops: CDR1 MNHNS, CDR2 SASEGT. The CDR3 loop spans 16 amino acids. The CDR3 region has the DNA TGTGCCAGCAGTGACGGACAGGGGGCTTTGCTTTATGGCTACACCTTC. Protein: CASSDGQGALLYGYTF.

This clone was detected only a few times. This chain links TRBV7-2 with TRBJ2-7, with 9 positions matching TRBD1. The CDR3 contains 19 residues. J lost 0 bases, V lost 1 base, and 13 bases had no gene match. Germline V gene data show CDR1 as SGHTA and CDR2 as FQGNSA. The CDR3 is CASSLVRASGTGISYEQYF. As DNA, the CDR3 is TGTGCCAGCAGCTTAGTAAGGGCTTCCGGGACAGGGATCTCCTACGAGCAGTACTTC.

In its sample, this clone was seen a few times. The CDR3 sequence is CASSPTGGWEKLFF. CDR3 sequence (DNA): TGCGCCAGCAGTCCGACAGGGGGCTGGGAAAAACTGTTTTTT. V and J are TRBV5-1 and TRBJ1-4, with TRBD1 matching over 10 bases. Germline values: CDR1 SGHRS, CDR2 YFSETQ. The length of the CDR3 is 14 residues. Trimming took 5 bases from V and 8 from J; bases not matched to a gene: 6.

The chain combines TRBV6-5 with TRBJ2-5, with D maybe TRBD1 (6 bases). Trimming took 6 bases from V and 5 from J, leaving 16 bases between them. The CDR3 runs to 14 residues. Germline loops: CDR1 MNHEY, CDR2 SVGAGI. CDR3 region: CASRPPRGRETQYF. CDR3 DNA: TGTGCCAGCAGGCCCCCCAGGGGCCGGGAGACCCAGTACTTC.

The chain joins TRBV29-1 to TRBJ2-5; D is unresolved. V was pared by 3 bases and J by 0 bases, with 8 bases between. The CDR3 consists of 13 residues. Germline V lookup: CDR1 SQVTM, CDR2 ANQGSEA. The CDR3 here is CSVEGFYQETQYF. In DNA, the CDR3 is TGCAGCGTTGAGGGCTTTTACCAAGAGACCCAGTACTTC.

The chain links TRBV5-1 to TRBJ1-2, with a tentative D call TRBD1 (5 bases). The germline V gene encodes CDR1 SGHRS and CDR2 YFSETQ. V was cut by 4 bases and J by 5 bases, with 12 bases left in between. The CDR3 covers 13 residues. This CDR3 reads CASSADRSYGYTF. The CDR3 nucleotides are TGCGCCAGCAGCGCCGACAGATCTTATGGCTACACCTTC.

The chain has TRBV10-1 and TRBJ2-1; TRBD2 matches at 8 bases. The germline V gene encodes CDR1 WNHNN and CDR2 SYGVQD (reference sequence). J was trimmed by 9 bases and V by 8 bases; bases with no gene match: 18. The CDR3 has 16 residues. CDR3 loop: CASFPGREAKRSEQFF. Written as DNA, the CDR3 is TGCGCCAGCTTCCCTGGGCGGGAGGCCAAACGGAGTGAGCAGTTCTTC.

CDR3 coding DNA: TGTGCCAGCACCCCGGGACAGACCTACGAGCAGTACTTC. Amino acids: CASTPGQTYEQYF. The chain is built from TRBV6-5 and TRBJ2-7; 7 bases map to TRBD1. The trim removed 7 bases at V and 2 bases at J, leaving 5 bases unmatched. The CDR3 sequence is 13 residues long. Germline V gene sequence: CDR1 MNHEY, CDR2 SVGAGI.

The chain combines TRBV2 with TRBJ2-5; no clear D gene. Trimming cost V 5 bases and J 7 bases, with 5 bases left between them. The germline V gene encodes CDR1 SNHLY and CDR2 FYNNEI. This CDR3 spans 10 amino acids. The CDR3: CASSLSTQYF. CDR3 in DNA: TGTGCCAGCAGTCTCTCGACCCAGTACTTC.

The rearrangement links TRBV11-2 to TRBJ1-1; TRBD1 might be the D (5 bases). The germline gives CDR1 SGHAT, CDR2 FQNNGV. The CDR3 loop spans 14 amino acids. Between the trimmed V and J ends, which lost 1 base and 6 bases, there was a span of 12 bases. CDR3 in amino acids: CASSLVLTGAEAFF. CDR3 DNA: TGTGCCAGCAGCTTAGTTTTAACAGGAGCTGAAGCTTTCTTT.

CDR3 residues: CASTKRLEANVLTF. CDR3 DNA: TGTGCCAGCACCAAAAGGTTAGAGGCTAACGTCCTGACTTTC. V and J are TRBV6-5 and TRBJ2-6; no definite D call. The germline CDR1 and CDR2 sequences are MNHEY and SVGAGI. Trimming took off 7 bases at V and 10 bases at J, with 17 bases between the two ends. This CDR3 has 14 amino acids.

Many counts were recorded for this clone. The chain is built from TRBV7-2 and TRBJ1-1, with a tentative D call TRBD1 (6 bases). This CDR3 has 13 residues. V shed 3 bases and J shed 1 base, with 6 bases lying between them. Germline V gene lookup returns CDR1 SGHTA and CDR2 FQGNSA. Here the CDR3 DNA reads TGTGCCAGCAGCTTGGACAGGAACACTGAAGCTTTCTTT. Protein product: CASSLDRNTEAFF. Looking up the rest from reference TRBV7-2 and TRBJ1-1 gives the full variable domain: GAGVSQSPSNKVTEKGKDVELRCDPISGHTALYWYRQSLGQGLEFLIYFQGNSAPDKSGLPSDRFSAERTGGSVSTLTIQRTQQEDSAVYLCASSLDRNTEAFFGQGTRLTVV.

The gene calls are TRBV19 and TRBJ2-2; D not certain. Looked up from germline, CDR1 is LNHDA and CDR2 is SQIVND (reference sequence). CDR3 length equals 14 residues. Trimming cost V 3 bases and J 4 bases, with 9 bases left between them. CDR3 bases: TGTGCCAGTAGTATTATCGGTGGCACCGGGGAGCTGTTTTTT. Residues: CASSIIGGTGELFF.

The V call is TRBV6-5, the J call TRBJ2-5; the match to TRBD1 covers 7 bases. V trimming: 5 bases; J trimming: 2 bases; junction bases outside the gene matches: 5. Germline V lookup: CDR1 MNHEY, CDR2 SVGAGI. CDR3 length equals 14 residues. The CDR3 sequence is CASSRGQTQETQYF. The DNA of the CDR3 is TGTGCCAGCAGTCGGGGACAGACGCAAGAGACCCAGTACTTC.

The chain recombines TRBV9 with TRBJ1-4; 10 bases fit TRBD1. The CDR3 is made up of 14 amino acids. The V gene end was trimmed by 4 bases and the J gene end by 9 bases; junction bases not matched to a gene: 6. The germline V gene has CDR1 SGDLS and CDR2 YYNGEE. CDR3 amino acids: CASSLGQGGQKLFF. The CDR3 coding sequence is TGTGCCAGCAGCCTAGGACAGGGGGGACAAAAACTGTTTTTT.

The rearrangement joins TRBV20-1 to TRBJ2-2; D is undetermined. CDR3 size: 14 residues. Germline V CDR1 and CDR2: DFQATT, SNEGSKA (reference sequence). The V gene lost 3 bases and the J gene lost 1 base, with 9 bases spanning the gap. Here the CDR3 reads CSASAVLNTGELFF. The CDR3 bases are TGCAGTGCTAGTGCGGTGCTGAACACCGGGGAGCTGTTTTTT.

This clone was counted once. The J gene is TRBJ2-7, the V gene TRBV3-1 (or the pseudogene TRBV3-2), with 7 bases that match TRBD1. V shed 0 bases and J 5 bases; nucleotides not matched to a gene: 10. This CDR3 is 16 amino acids long. From germline, CDR1 is LGHDT and CDR2 YNNKEL (reference sequence). The CDR3: CASSQDSKSGGHEQYF. CDR3 in DNA: TGTGCCAGCAGCCAAGATTCTAAATCAGGGGGACACGAGCAGTACTTC.

This chain joins TRBV7-6 and TRBJ1-3; D uncertain. V shed 4 bases and J shed 0 bases, with 4 bases lying between them. Germline V gene data show CDR1 as SGHVS and CDR2 as FNYEAQ. This CDR3 region has 13 residues. CDR3 DNA sequence: TGTGCCAGCAGCTCAGGCTCTGGAAACACCATATATTTT. It translates to CASSSGSGNTIYF.

The chain recombines TRBV7-2 with TRBJ2-1; TRBD2 matches 11 bases. This CDR3 is built from 16 residues. J lost 4 bases, V lost 5 bases, and 7 bases had no gene match. Germline values: CDR1 SGHTA, CDR2 FQGNSA. The CDR3: CASSAAGTSGYNEQFF. The CDR3 nucleotides read TGTGCCAGCAGCGCCGCGGGGACTAGCGGATACAATGAGCAGTTCTTC.

The CDR3 DNA follows: TGCGCCAGCAGCAAGGGAGATAGCAATCAGCCCCAGCATTTT. It specifies CASSKGDSNQPQHF. This chain uses TRBV5-1 with TRBJ1-5; D not resolved. This CDR3 spans 14 amino acids. V was pared by 4 bases and J by 0 bases, with 8 bases between. Germline lookup yields CDR1 SGHRS and CDR2 YFSETQ. Combining the CDR3 with reference TRBV5-1 and TRBJ1-5 gives the whole variable domain KAGVTQTPRYLIKTRGQQVTLSCSPISGHRSVSWYQQTPGQGLQFLFEYFSETQRNKGNFPGRFSGRQFSNSRSEMNVSTLELGDSALYLCASSKGDSNQPQHFGDGTRLSIL.

V usage is TRBV3-1 (or the pseudogene TRBV3-2) and J usage is TRBJ1-3; no firm D call. The V end lost 2 bases, the J end lost 0 bases, and 8 bases lay between the germline ends. The germline gives CDR1 LGHDT, CDR2 YNNKEL (reference sequence). This CDR3 has 15 amino acids. The CDR3 spells CASSQNRDSGNTIYF. In nucleotides, the CDR3 is TGTGCCAGCAGCCAAAACCGGGACTCTGGAAACACCATATATTTT.